The rows below give T cell receptor beta chains drawn from one sample of a study of T cells in tuberculosis. Sequencing was performed with immunoSEQ multiplex PCR; in TCRdb, only in-frame clones are kept and a portion is missing. The repertoire holds tens of thousands of clones, with about 90% as singletons. Source: PBMCs, taken at tuberculosis diagnosis. These receptors were taken from an adult with tuberculosis. Some clones in this sample may be carry-over from other donors' samples. CDR3s include the opening cysteine and the closing phenylalanine or tryptophan. Fields, in order: V gene, J gene, CDR3 protein.

V gene: TRBV7-6
J gene: TRBJ1-2
CDR3 protein: CASSLGQGARLTF

V gene: TRBV11-2
J gene: TRBJ2-7
CDR3 protein: CASSLQASSSSYEQYF

V gene: TRBV5-1
J gene: TRBJ2-3
CDR3 protein: CASSLRGSGRFTDTQYF

V gene: TRBV7-6
J gene: TRBJ2-1
CDR3 protein: CASSLAGIRGNEQFF

V gene: TRBV6-6
J gene: TRBJ1-1
CDR3 protein: CASSSPGTGTEAFF

V gene: TRBV5-1
J gene: TRBJ1-5
CDR3 protein: CASSPMTGPGEPQHF

V gene: TRBV5-1
J gene: TRBJ1-2
CDR3 protein: CASSLDRPETGGYTF

V gene: TRBV6-4
J gene: TRBJ2-2
CDR3 protein: CASEDTSTGELFF

V gene: TRBV11-3
J gene: TRBJ2-1
CDR3 protein: CASSLTSGGAVEQFF

V gene: TRBV7-3
J gene: TRBJ1-1
CDR3 protein: CASSLTEGTEAFF

V gene: TRBV5-1
J gene: TRBJ2-2
CDR3 protein: CASSLGQRDTGELFF

V gene: TRBV7-2
J gene: TRBJ1-2
CDR3 protein: CASSSRGTAGDGYTF

V gene: TRBV7-6
J gene: TRBJ2-3
CDR3 protein: CASSLATSGGAGTDTQYF

V gene: TRBV5-5
J gene: TRBJ1-2
CDR3 protein: CASSPSLRESYGYTF

V gene: TRBV11-2
J gene: TRBJ2-1
CDR3 protein: CASSLGARVTANEQFF

V gene: TRBV19
J gene: TRBJ2-7
CDR3 protein: CASNDRLRPYEQYF

V gene: TRBV5-1
J gene: TRBJ1-2
CDR3 protein: CASSPWDTNYGYTF

V gene: TRBV5-1
J gene: TRBJ1-2
CDR3 protein: CASSLDAIRGSFNGYTF

V gene: TRBV6-6
J gene: TRBJ2-1
CDR3 protein: CASSTPGTSDNEQFF

V gene: TRBV19
J gene: TRBJ2-7
CDR3 protein: CASSTQQGLEQYF

V gene: TRBV10-1
J gene: TRBJ2-3
CDR3 protein: CASSVQRGVTDTQYF

V gene: TRBV19
J gene: TRBJ1-5
CDR3 protein: CASSIASQNNQPQHF

V gene: TRBV18
J gene: TRBJ2-2
CDR3 protein: CASSPQQGANTGELFF

V gene: TRBV30
J gene: TRBJ1-2
CDR3 protein: CAWRQGENYGYTF

V gene: TRBV21-1
J gene: TRBJ2-7
CDR3 protein: CASSKPTGTNFPHEQYF

V gene: TRBV30
J gene: TRBJ1-1
CDR3 protein: CAWSRQDEAFF

V gene: TRBV5-1
J gene: TRBJ1-2
CDR3 protein: CASSLAPGQGAGSTGYTF

V gene: TRBV10-2
J gene: TRBJ2-3
CDR3 protein: CASGGGQGVTDTQYF

V gene: TRBV4-2
J gene: TRBJ2-1
CDR3 protein: CASSQDGLGVYNEQFF

V gene: TRBV29-1
J gene: TRBJ2-2
CDR3 protein: CSAVIVPGELFF

V gene: TRBV29-1
J gene: TRBJ2-6
CDR3 protein: CSVMTGVIGGANVLTF

V gene: TRBV7-9
J gene: TRBJ1-2
CDR3 protein: CASSLAYEDRLYGYTF

V gene: TRBV7-2
J gene: TRBJ2-7
CDR3 protein: CASSLARTYEQYF

V gene: TRBV5-1
J gene: TRBJ2-2
CDR3 protein: CASSRSDTGELFF

V gene: TRBV30
J gene: TRBJ1-2
CDR3 protein: CAWKPKRGAYGYTF

V gene: TRBV5-1
J gene: TRBJ2-3
CDR3 protein: CASSVAGLAGGLMTSTDTQYF

V gene: TRBV7-9
J gene: TRBJ2-7
CDR3 protein: CASSLAGQGSLYSYEQYF

V gene: TRBV11-2
J gene: TRBJ2-7
CDR3 protein: CASSLEQPGTGIGREQYF

V gene: TRBV4-1
J gene: TRBJ2-4
CDR3 protein: CASSQGLGQGAAKNIQYF

V gene: TRBV6-1
J gene: TRBJ1-3
CDR3 protein: CASSARQGNTIYF

V gene: TRBV18
J gene: TRBJ1-4
CDR3 protein: CASSPSATNEKLFF

V gene: TRBV9
J gene: TRBJ2-3
CDR3 protein: CASSAHTDTQYF

V gene: TRBV7-8
J gene: TRBJ2-7
CDR3 protein: CASSGDRSGSYEQYF

V gene: TRBV15
J gene: TRBJ2-3
CDR3 protein: CATSRDPQDPTGGKDTQYF

V gene: TRBV18
J gene: TRBJ2-6
CDR3 protein: CASSQSGTGSSGANVLTF